This entry concerns a single T cell receptor (beta chain). This specimen comes from a study of blood T cell repertoires in COVID-19. TCRdb keeps only in-frame clones here, not all; method: immunoSEQ multiplex PCR. The sample carries 150,000 to 200,000 clones, approximately 75% recorded once. The sample consisted of peripheral blood. The receptor was isolated from a human donor in a cohort sampled during active COVID-19.

CDR3 sequence: CASSAGLSNQPQHF. DNA of the CDR3: TGTGCCAGCAGCGCAGGACTGAGCAATCAGCCCCAGCATTTT. The J gene is TRBJ1-5, the V gene TRBV27; D unclear. V gave up 6 bases and J gave up 1 base, with 10 bases separating them. The CDR3 is made up of 14 amino acids. Germline-derived CDR1 and CDR2 are MNHEY and SMNVEV (reference sequence).